This TCR beta chain comes out of a study of neurological immune-mediated disorders. Study results and caveats: The greatest TCR clonal expansion appeared in HTLV-1-associated myelopathy and the smallest, falling below healthy controls, in multiple sclerosis. Expanded clones shared no CDR3 amino acid sequences across subjects, suggesting private repertoires in all groups.

The authors produced cDNA by 5'RACE using 10-nucleotide random UMIs. One entry per CDR3 protein results from TCRdb running MiXCR on the 5' RACE reads. The table has some 47,000 distinct CDR3 sequences, 20% to 25% seen once; the top ten hold about 4.5%. The time point here: technical triplicate 3. For the unsorted libraries, 2 million PBMCs stored at -80 C served as input. CDR3 size: 14 residues. Germline V lookup: CDR1 SQVTM, CDR2 ANQGSEA. V shed 4 bases and J 4 bases; nucleotides not matched to a gene: 7. This clonotype was seen many times. Its antigen is not identified. The chain has TRBV29-1 and TRBJ2-5; TRBD2 matches 9 bases. Sequenced: PBMCs. This clonotype was sampled from a man aged 55 to 69 with HTLV-1-associated myelopathy (HAM/TSP). This chain's CDR3 is CSVVLAGLGETQYF. Here the CDR3 DNA reads TGCAGCGTTGTCCTAGCGGGATTAGGAGAGACCCAGTACTTC.